This T cell receptor beta chain was identified in a study of human T cells and chemical hapten exposure. About the research overall: Mainly, slight library volume differences in the pool made TCR yields vary.

In its sample, this clonotype was seen many times. Its antigen is unidentified. The library labeled individual cDNA molecules by adding unique molecular identifiers to them. One entry per CDR3 protein, called by TCRdb with MiXCR from the RACE reads. The table records roughly 48,000 distinct CDR3 sequences, 4.4% of them present only once. The sample's time point: healthy volunteer bleed at 2 weeks. Someone pulled total RNA out of unfractionated whole blood. Trimming left V 4 bases short and J 4 bases short, with 10 bases between. The CDR3 extends over 13 amino acids. The germline V gene has CDR1 MDHEN and CDR2 SYDVKM. Study results and caveats: After DPC sensitization, TCRs above 1 in 1000 frequency showed no change.

Sequenced input: whole blood. V and J are TRBV28 and TRBJ1-2; D remains unclear. This clonotype was obtained from a human donor in good health. Some clones in this sample may be carry-over from other donors' samples. The chain's CDR3 is CASSSRRTYGYTF. CDR3 DNA sequence: TGTGCCAGCAGTTCCCGGCGTACCTATGGCTACACCTTC.